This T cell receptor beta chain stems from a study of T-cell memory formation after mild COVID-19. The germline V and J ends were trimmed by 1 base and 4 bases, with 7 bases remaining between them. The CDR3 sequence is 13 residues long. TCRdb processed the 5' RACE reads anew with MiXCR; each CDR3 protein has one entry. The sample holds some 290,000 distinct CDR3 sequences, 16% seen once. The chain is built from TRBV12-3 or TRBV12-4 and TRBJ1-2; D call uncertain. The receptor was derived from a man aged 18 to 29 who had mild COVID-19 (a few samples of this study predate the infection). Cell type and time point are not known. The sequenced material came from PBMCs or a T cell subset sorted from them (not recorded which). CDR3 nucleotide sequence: TGTGCCAGCAGTTTAGTTATGAGCTATGGCTACACCTTC. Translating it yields CASSLVMSYGYTF.